These 21 T cell receptor beta chains were all obtained from the same sample, sequenced in a study of blood T cell repertoires in COVID-19. Using immunoSEQ multiplex PCR, the repertoire was profiled, and TCRdb retains in-frame clones only, with some absent. The sample has roughly 260,000 clones; 75% to 95% are singletons. The material sequenced was peripheral blood. The receptor set was obtained from a person aged 18 to 30 with COVID-19, enrolled during active disease.

This clone appeared many times. The rearrangement joins TRBV5-6 to TRBJ1-5, with D maybe TRBD1 (6 bases). The length of the CDR3 is 14 residues. V gave up 0 bases and J gave up 7 bases, with 11 bases separating them. Germline V lookup: CDR1 SGHDT, CDR2 YYEEEE. CDR3: CASSLGPGEQPQHF. DNA of the CDR3: TGTGCCAGCAGCTTGGGTCCAGGGGAGCAGCCCCAGCATTTT. Looking up the rest from reference TRBV5-6 and TRBJ1-5 gives the full variable domain: DAGVTQSPTHLIKTRGQQVTLRCSPKSGHDTVSWYQQALGQGPQFIFQYYEEEERQRGNFPDRFSGHQFPNYSSELNVNALLLGDSALYLCASSLGPGEQPQHFGDGTRLSIL.

The CDR3 loop reads CASRSWDREGYTF. CDR3 sequence (DNA): TGTGCCAGCCGATCTTGGGACAGGGAAGGCTACACCTTC. This sequence joins TRBV5-4 and TRBJ1-2, with 9 bases aligning to TRBD1. The CDR3 runs to 13 residues. The germline V gene encodes CDR1 SGHNT and CDR2 YYREEE (reference sequence). Unmatched junction bases numbered 9, after V lost 7 bases and J lost 8 bases.

This clone has a single count. The chain links TRBV21-1 to TRBJ2-3; TRBD1, the D gene given by the table, was not confirmed from the DNA. TRBV21-1 is tagged as a pseudogene. CDR3 length: 17 residues. DNA of the CDR3: TGTGCCAGCACAGGGCGAGGCTCCTGGTCTAGCACAGATACGCAGTATTTT. Translating gives CASTGRGSWSSTDTQYF.

V and J are TRBV12-3 or TRBV12-4 and TRBJ1-2; TRBD1 is a possible D gene (6 bases). Trimming took 3 bases from V and 8 from J, leaving 13 bases between them. The CDR3 is 13 amino acids. This chain's CDR3 is CASSFRGAGGYTF. DNA of the CDR3: TGTGCCAGCAGTTTCCGGGGGGCGGGGGGCTACACCTTC.

This clone turned up a few times. The rearrangement uses TRBV10-1 and TRBJ2-7, with 9 positions matching TRBD2. J was trimmed by 3 bases and V by 0 bases; bases with no gene match: 3. The germline gives CDR1 WNHNN, CDR2 SYGVQD (reference sequence). CDR3 length: 15 amino acids. For the CDR3, the DNA is TGCGCCAGCAGTGAGTCTGGAGCGGGGGGCTACGAGCAGTACTTC. Its translation: CASSESGAGGYEQYF.

This clone is a singleton in its sample. The chain employs TRBV10-3 and TRBJ1-2, with TRBD1 as a possible D gene (6 bases). Trimming cost V 6 bases and J 5 bases, with 13 bases left between them. Germline loops: CDR1 ENHRY, CDR2 SYGVKD. This CDR3 has 13 residues. The CDR3 loop is CAISQGFGYGYTF. Written as DNA, the CDR3 is TGTGCCATCAGCCAGGGGTTCGGATATGGCTACACCTTC.

The chain couples TRBV9 to TRBJ1-2; D might be TRBD1 (6 bases). This CDR3 region has 13 residues. Per the germline V gene, CDR1 is SGDLS and CDR2 is YYNGEE. V gave up 0 bases and J gave up 7 bases, with 10 bases separating them. The CDR3 sequence is CASSVETGGGYTF. CDR3 sequence (DNA): TGTGCCAGCAGCGTAGAGACAGGCGGTGGCTACACCTTC. Complete variable domain (other parts from reference TRBV9 and TRBJ1-2): DSGVTQTPKHLITATGQRVTLRCSPRSGDLSVYWYQQSLDQGLQFLIQYYNGEERAKGNILERFSAQQFPDLHSELNLSSLELGDSALYFCASSVETGGGYTFGSGTRLTVV.

The chain is built from TRBV4-1 and TRBJ2-7; D may be TRBD2 (5 bases). The germline V and J ends were trimmed by 0 bases and 5 bases, with 14 bases remaining between them. The CDR3 totals 15 residues. Germline CDR1 and CDR2: MGHRA and YSYEKL. The CDR3 DNA reads as TGCGCCAGCAGCCAAGATTCCGAGGGTTTGAACGAGCAGTACTTC. This gives the protein CASSQDSEGLNEQYF.

This sequence joins TRBV5-8 and TRBJ2-5; unclear D gene. The ends were cut back, 2 bases at V and 4 bases at J, with 9 bases in the middle. The CDR3 extends over 13 amino acids. Germline V gene lookup returns CDR1 SGHTS and CDR2 YDEGEE. The chain's CDR3 is CASSLELGETQYF. The DNA of the CDR3 is TGTGCCAGCAGCTTAGAGCTCGGAGAGACCCAGTACTTC.

This chain uses TRBV2 with TRBJ1-4; D not certain. Germline V gene data show CDR1 as SNHLY and CDR2 as FYNNEI. This CDR3 has 13 amino acids. V lost 6 bases, J lost 6 bases, and 11 bases lay in between. CDR3 residues: CASRESVDEKLFF. CDR3 DNA sequence: TGTGCCAGCAGGGAAAGCGTGGATGAAAAACTGTTTTTT.

This rearrangement joins TRBV7-2 to TRBJ2-3; no definite D call. The CDR3 spans 15 residues. The ends were cut back, 1 base at V and 1 base at J, with 9 bases in the middle. Germline V gene sequence: CDR1 SGHTA, CDR2 FQGNSA. CDR3 coding DNA: TGTGCCAGCAGCTTAGATCAGATTCGCACAGATACGCAGTATTTT. The encoded protein is CASSLDQIRTDTQYF.

The chain joins TRBV7-9 to TRBJ2-1; 10 bases match TRBD2. This CDR3 spans 17 amino acids. From germline, CDR1 is SEHNR and CDR2 FQNEAQ (reference sequence). J lost 2 bases, V lost 4 bases, and 8 bases had no gene match. CDR3 loop: CASSSTATSGPYNEQFF. The CDR3 DNA sequence: TGTGCCAGCAGCTCCACGGCGACTAGCGGGCCCTACAATGAGCAGTTCTTC.

V usage is TRBV27 and J usage is TRBJ2-1, with a tentative D call TRBD2 (5 bases). CDR1 is MNHEY, CDR2 SMNVEV, per germline (reference sequence). The CDR3 extends over 17 amino acids. The ends were cut back, 5 bases at V and 5 bases at J, with 22 bases in the middle. The CDR3 here is CASSLRPGKWSNNEQFF. CDR3 in DNA: TGTGCCAGCAGTCTCCGCCCGGGAAAATGGAGTAACAATGAGCAGTTCTTC.

The rearrangement joins TRBV28 to TRBJ1-5; unclear D gene. Per germline, CDR1 MDHEN and CDR2 SYDVKM. This CDR3 contains 13 residues. The V end was cut by 1 base, the J end by 2 bases, with 3 bases between. DNA for the CDR3: TGTGCCAGCAGTTTATTCGGCAATCAGCCCCAGCATTTT. Translation gives CASSLFGNQPQHF.

The chain is built from TRBV7-9 and TRBJ1-4, with 7 bases matching TRBD1. V shed 6 bases and J 4 bases; nucleotides not matched to a gene: 5. CDR3 length: 14 residues. The germline CDR1 and CDR2 sequences are SEHNR and FQNEAQ (reference sequence). The chain's CDR3 is CASRKTGVNEKLFF. Written as DNA, the CDR3 is TGTGCCAGCAGGAAAACAGGGGTTAATGAAAAACTGTTTTTT.

This chain connects TRBV5-6 to TRBJ1-1; D might be TRBD1 (5 bases). V lost 2 bases and J lost 0, with 11 bases in between. This CDR3 has 15 residues. The V gene's germline CDR1 is SGHDT and CDR2 YYEEEE. DNA for the CDR3: TGTGCCAGCAGCTTAGGCACAGGAATGAACACTGAAGCTTTCTTT. It encodes CASSLGTGMNTEAFF.

This chain links TRBV5-1 with TRBJ2-7; 8 nucleotides line up with TRBD1. Germline CDR1 is SGHRS and CDR2 is YFSETQ. After removal of 4 bases from V and 2 bases from J, the junction contained 5 bases not matched to a gene. The CDR3 runs to 14 residues. The CDR3 reads CASSRGQEAYEQYF. The CDR3 bases are TGCGCCAGCAGCCGGGGACAGGAGGCCTACGAGCAGTACTTC.

V usage is TRBV10-3 and J usage is TRBJ2-3; 10 nucleotides line up with TRBD2. Germline CDR1 and CDR2: ENHRY and SYGVKD. The J segment lost 3 bases and the V segment lost 0 bases, leaving 3 bases of the junction unmatched. The CDR3 loop spans 16 amino acids. In DNA, the CDR3 is TGTGCCATCAGTGAGTCGAAACTAGCGGGGACAGATACGCAGTATTTT. Its protein product is CAISESKLAGTDTQYF.

Turning to this clone: The junction and the germline gene differ at one end; a read error may be behind it. The V gene is TRBV18, the J gene TRBJ2-7; D not certain. This CDR3 spans 15 amino acids. Germline V lookup: CDR1 KGHSH, CDR2 LQKENI. CDR3 region: CASSPRQAATYEQYF. DNA for the CDR3: TGTGCCAGCTCGCCACGGCAGGCAGCTACCTACGAGCAGTACTTC.

The gene calls are TRBV5-6 and TRBJ2-7; D unclear. CDR1 SGHDT and CDR2 YYEEEE come from the germline V gene. This CDR3 region has 12 residues. Trimming stripped 4 bases from V and 0 bases from J, with 5 bases between. This CDR3 reads CASSLSSYEQYF. The CDR3 DNA is TGTGCCAGCAGCCTGAGCTCCTACGAGCAGTACTTC.

Concerning this clone: This CDR3 is also generated by other DNA sequences in the sample. The chain links TRBV28 to TRBJ2-7; D remains ambiguous. CDR1 and CDR2 from the germline V gene are MDHEN and SYDVKM. This CDR3 region has 13 residues. Deletions cut 4 bases from V and 6 bases from J, with 13 bases between. CDR3 nucleotides: TGTGCCAGCAGTTCTCACGACAACGGCGAGCAGTACTTC. This sequence encodes CASSSHDNGEQYF.